These T cell receptor beta chains were read from a single sample in a study of cytomegalovirus exposure and HLA in healthy donors. Measured with immunoSEQ multiplex PCR; TCRdb has only the in-frame clones, and not every one. The data show approximately 190,000 clones, approximately 78% seen once. The sequencing input was PBMCs. Source of these receptors: a young woman in good health and CMV-seronegative. Both conserved end residues are part of each CDR3. A D gene is named only where the DNA matches it firmly. Only part of the rows carry a size: once, few, many, or a class if the clone is expanded.

TRBJ2-7 | TRBV28 | . | . | TGTGCCAGCAGTTTCGGTTCCGAGCAGTACTTC | CASSFGSEQYF
TRBJ1-5 | TRBV7-9 | . | . | TGTTCCAGCAGCTCGCTAAATCAGCCCCAGCATTTT | CSSSSLNQPQHF
TRBJ1-2 | TRBV6-5 | . | few | TGTGCCAGCGTAGGAGCCTATGGCTACACCTTC | CASVGAYGYTF
TRBJ2-5 | TRBV7-3 | . | . | TGTGCCAGCAGCTTAATGGCAGGGGAAGAGACCCAGTACTTC | CASSLMAGEETQYF
TRBJ2-7 | TRBV6-1 | . | . | TGTGCCAGCAGTGAAGATCCGGGGATCATCTACGAGCAGTACTTC | CASSEDPGIIYEQYF
TRBJ1-2 | TRBV29-1 | . | . | TGCAGCGTTGAGACGCAGGGTGGCTACACCTTC | CSVETQGGYTF
TRBJ1-5 | TRBV28 | . | . | TGTGCCAGCACTAGTTTTGCCGCCGCGAAAGATCAGCCCCAGCATTTT | CASTSFAAAKDQPQHF
TRBJ1-1 | TRBV6-5 | . | . | TGTGCCAGCAGTTACTCGTTAGGGGGAAGGACTGAAGCTTTCTTT | CASSYSLGGRTEAFF
TRBJ1-6 | TRBV11-2 | . | . | TGTGCCAGCAGTGTCCATCCGGGTCCTAATAATTCACCCCTCCACTTT | CASSVHPGPNNSPLHF
TRBJ2-2 | TRBV30 | TRBD2 | once | TGTGCCTGGAGTGTTAGCGGGAGATGGACCGGGGAGCTGTTTTTT | CAWSVSGRWTGELFF
TRBJ1-1 | TRBV7-9 | . | . | TGTGCCAGCAGCTCGCCCCAGGTTCTGAACACTGAAGCTTTCTTT | CASSSPQVLNTEAFF
TRBJ2-7 | TRBV18 | . | . | TGTGCCAGCTCCCCAGGGGGAGGGCCTTACGAGCAGTACTTC | CASSPGGGPYEQYF
TRBJ1-1 | TRBV6-5 | . | . | TGTGCCAGCAGTTACTTAACAGACAGTGAAGCTTTCTTT | CASSYLTDSEAFF
TRBJ2-1 | TRBV7-9 | . | . | TGTGCCAGCAGCTCCAGCGACTACAATGAGCAGTTCTTC | CASSSSDYNEQFF
TRBJ1-4 | TRBV19 | . | . | TGTGCCAGTAGTCCAGCAACTAATGAAAAACTGTTTTTT | CASSPATNEKLFF
TRBJ1-3 | TRBV7-6 | . | . | TGTGCCAGCAGCTTGCAGAGGCCCTCTGGAAACACCATATATTTT | CASSLQRPSGNTIYF
TRBJ2-1 | TRBV29-1 | . | . | TGCAGCGTTGAAGGCCAAAGCGGTGAGCAGTTCTTC | CSVEGQSGEQFF
TRBJ1-5 | TRBV19 | . | . | TGTGCCAGTAGTATGAATAAAGTCTATAGCAATCAGCCCCAGCATTTT | CASSMNKVYSNQPQHF
TRBJ2-5 | TRBV21-1 | . | . | TGTGCCAGCAGGGGGGGGCCCTCAGGGGAGACCCAGTACTTC | CASRGGPSGETQYF
TRBJ2-1 | TRBV11-2 | TRBD1 | once | TGTGCCAGCATCGAGAGGACAGGGAGCTCCTACAATGAGCAGTTCTTC | CASIERTGSSYNEQFF
TRBJ2-2 | TRBV6-1 | . | few | TGTGCCAGCAGTTTGGGGGGATCGAACACCGGGGAGCTGTTTTTT | CASSLGGSNTGELFF
TRBJ2-3 | TRBV5-6 | . | . | TGTGCCAGCAGCTCGATGAGTCAGGGACTAGATACGCAGTATTTT | CASSSMSQGLDTQYF
TRBJ2-7 | TRBV28 | TRBD2 | . | TGTGCCAGCAGTGGCGGGAGGGTTTCCGAGCAGTACTTC | CASSGGRVSEQYF
TRBJ2-4 | TRBV18 | . | . | TGTGCCAGCTCAGGGGCCCCAGGAAACATTCAGTACTTC | CASSGAPGNIQYF
TRBJ1-6 | TRBV7-9 | . | . | TGTGCCAGCAGCTTGGTAGGGGATAATTCACCCCTCCACTTT | CASSLVGDNSPLHF
TRBJ1-4 | TRBV7-6 | . | . | TGTGCCAGCAGCTTTTGGGGGGCTAATGAAAAACTGTTTTTT | CASSFWGANEKLFF
TRBJ1-4 | TRBV27 | . | once | TGTGCCAGCAGTTTATGGGGGACATCAGCAACTAATGAAAAACTGTTTTTT | CASSLWGTSATNEKLFF
TRBJ1-1 | TRBV19 | . | . | TGTGCCAGTAGTCCTATCTTCATGAACACTGAAGCTTTCTTT | CASSPIFMNTEAFF
TRBJ1-5 | TRBV27 | TRBD1 | . | TGTGCCAGCTCCAAGGGACAGGTGGGTGGGAATCAGCCCCAGCATTTT | CASSKGQVGGNQPQHF
TRBJ2-3 | TRBV18 | TRBD1 | . | TGTGCCAGCTCACCGTCGGGACAGGGAGATACGCAGTATTTT | CASSPSGQGDTQYF
TRBJ2-7 | TRBV6-1 | . | . | TGTGCCAGCAGTTTATGGGGCCCGAGGACCTACGAGCAGTACTTC | CASSLWGPRTYEQYF
TRBJ2-4 | TRBV6-1 | TRBD1 | . | TGTGCCAGCAGTGGACAGGGGACCCTAGCCAAAAACATTCAGTACTTC | CASSGQGTLAKNIQYF
TRBJ2-3 | TRBV7-9 | TRBD2 | once | TGTGCCAGCAGCCCTCACTTAGCGGGAACTGGAGGCACAGATACGCAGTATTTT | CASSPHLAGTGGTDTQYF
TRBJ2-7 | TRBV7-8 | . | . | TGTGCCAGCAGCTTTGAACAGGGTACCGAGCAGTACTTC | CASSFEQGTEQYF
TRBJ1-3 | TRBV6-1 | . | . | TGTGCCAGCAAGGAGAGCTCTGGAAACACCATATATTTT | CASKESSGNTIYF
TRBJ2-7 | TRBV6-1 | . | . | TGTGCCAGCAGTGATCCCCGACTCTTCTACGAGCAGTACTTC | CASSDPRLFYEQYF
TRBJ2-1 | TRBV7-3 | . | . | TGTGCCAGCAGTAGCGGTACGGGTCAGTTCTTC | CASSSGTGQFF
TRBJ2-5 | TRBV2 | . | . | TGTGCCAGCAGAGGCCAACAGTTTCGATCCCAAGAGACCCAGTACTTC | CASRGQQFRSQETQYF
TRBJ2-5 | TRBV7-6 | TRBD2 | . | TGTGCCAGCAGCGATAGGACGGGAGGAGGGGAGACCCAGTACTTC | CASSDRTGGGETQYF
TRBJ1-1 | TRBV7-9 | . | few | TGTGCCAGCAGCTTCGACAGCCCGAACACTGAAGCTTTCTTT | CASSFDSPNTEAFF
TRBJ2-1 | TRBV5-1 | TRBD2 | . | TGCGCCAGCAGCTTGGTAGGGACTAGCGGTAATGAGCAGTTCTTC | CASSLVGTSGNEQFF
TRBJ2-2 | TRBV15 | TRBD2 | . | TGTGCCACCAGCGGACTAGCGGGACTCCCCGGGGAGCTGTTTTTT | CATSGLAGLPGELFF
TRBJ2-3 | TRBV13 | TRBD2 | once | TGTGCCAGCAGCTTACCCCTCCTAGCGGGAGGTGAGGCAGATACGCAGTATTTT | CASSLPLLAGGEADTQYF
TRBJ1-2 | TRBV10-3 | . | . | TGTGCCATCAGTGAGTCTCTGACAGGCTATGGCTACACCTTC | CAISESLTGYGYTF
TRBJ1-5 | TRBV28 | TRBD1 | . | TGTGCCAGCAGGCCGGGACAGGGGGGTCAGCCCCAGCATTTT | CASRPGQGGQPQHF
TRBJ2-1 | TRBV21-1 | . | . | TGTGCCAGCCCTGTGGGGGGGGTCACCCATGAGCAGTTCTTC | CASPVGGVTHEQFF
TRBJ2-5 | TRBV7-2 | TRBD2 | . | TGTGCCAGCAGCTCGGTGGCTAGCGGGAGGTTTCAAGAGACCCAGTACTTC | CASSSVASGRFQETQYF
TRBJ2-5 | TRBV15 | . | . | TGTGCCACCAGCAGATGGAGGCAAGAGACCCAGTACTTC | CATSRWRQETQYF
TRBJ2-5 | TRBV5-1 | . | . | TGCGCCAGCAGCTTGGCCACAGCAGGGCAAGAGACCCAGTACTTC | CASSLATAGQETQYF
TRBJ2-5 | TRBV4-2 | TRBD1 | . | TGTGCCAGCAGCCAAGATCCGGGACAGGGGGAGACCCAGTACTTC | CASSQDPGQGETQYF
TRBJ1-5 | TRBV6-6 | TRBD1 | few | TGTGCCAGCAGTTACGGGACAGGGGTTCAGCCCCAGCATTTT | CASSYGTGVQPQHF